Listed below are T cell receptor beta chains from one sample, sequenced in a study of T-cell memory formation after mild COVID-19. TCRdb reprocessed the 5' RACE reads via MiXCR and lists one record per CDR3 protein. The sample lists fewer than 600,000 distinct CDR3 sequences, about a fifth seen once, with roughly 8.1% in the top ten. The source material was PBMCs or a T cell subset sorted from them (not recorded which). The origin of the receptors is an adult woman who had mild COVID-19 (a few samples of this study predate the infection). Cell type and time point are not known. Both conserved end residues are trimmed from each CDR3. The size field is filled for only some rows; it gives once, few, many or a size class.

clone size: few
J gene: TRBJ2-3
V gene: TRBV7-8
CDR3 protein: ASSLGRRGGSTDTQY

clone size: -
J gene: TRBJ2-5
V gene: TRBV6-5
CDR3 protein: ASSQSLAVQETQY

clone size: few
J gene: TRBJ2-7
V gene: TRBV3-1
CDR3 protein: ASSQAAGYEQY

clone size: many
J gene: TRBJ2-1
V gene: TRBV7-9
CDR3 protein: ASSLTNEQF

clone size: few
J gene: TRBJ2-7
V gene: TRBV5-1
CDR3 protein: ASSLGSGGGYEQY

clone size: -
J gene: TRBJ2-2
V gene: TRBV19
CDR3 protein: ASSIANLRAGELF

clone size: -
J gene: TRBJ1-2
V gene: TRBV2
CDR3 protein: ASSVRVGYGYGYT

clone size: -
J gene: TRBJ2-1
V gene: TRBV12-3/TRBV12-4
CDR3 protein: ASSLTGRQSYNEQF

clone size: few
J gene: TRBJ1-1
V gene: TRBV11-1
CDR3 protein: ASSTGARSEAF

clone size: -
J gene: TRBJ2-7
V gene: TRBV7-9
CDR3 protein: ASSPAPMLLFYEQY

clone size: -
J gene: TRBJ2-5
V gene: TRBV6-2/TRBV6-3
CDR3 protein: ASSYSVENGETQY

clone size: few
J gene: TRBJ2-2
V gene: TRBV4-3
CDR3 protein: ASSQDRAGNGELF

clone size: -
J gene: TRBJ2-7
V gene: TRBV2
CDR3 protein: ASRHPGAYEQY

clone size: -
J gene: TRBJ2-1
V gene: TRBV3-1
CDR3 protein: ASSQDETSGVNDEQF

clone size: -
J gene: TRBJ2-1
V gene: TRBV6-5
CDR3 protein: ASSQYAGTMGMEF

clone size: -
J gene: TRBJ1-3
V gene: TRBV3-1
CDR3 protein: ASSRDWVEGGGNTIY

clone size: -
J gene: TRBJ1-1
V gene: TRBV5-1
CDR3 protein: ASSLANTRHTEAF

clone size: -
J gene: TRBJ1-2
V gene: TRBV6-5
CDR3 protein: ASTTGFGYT

clone size: few
J gene: TRBJ1-1
V gene: TRBV21-1
CDR3 protein: ASSKARGGWPEAF

clone size: few
J gene: TRBJ2-1
V gene: TRBV19
CDR3 protein: ASSTSGGSSYNEQF

clone size: -
J gene: TRBJ1-2
V gene: TRBV3-1
CDR3 protein: ASSVDREGYT

clone size: -
J gene: TRBJ2-7
V gene: TRBV11-2
CDR3 protein: ASSLDLSSGGSYEQY

clone size: few
J gene: TRBJ2-5
V gene: TRBV20-1
CDR3 protein: SARDHETQY